This T cell receptor (beta chain) is drawn from a study of radiotherapy plus CTLA-4 blockade in lung cancer. As for the study in general: Of the patients, roughly 17% showed objective responses and roughly 30% attained disease control.

Remarks on this clone: Its antigen is currently unknown.

General study points: TCR clones of tumor origin grew in blood after radiotherapy plus ipilimumab. Together with interferon-beta, which increased in serum after radiation, early dynamic changes in blood T cell clones were reportedly the best predictors of response.

Germline values: CDR1 MNHEY, CDR2 SVGAGI. The trim removed 5 bases at V and 16 bases at J, leaving 7 bases unmatched. The CDR3 runs to 13 residues. Using immunoSEQ multiplex PCR, the repertoire was profiled, and TCRdb retains in-frame clones only, with some absent. The data show tens of thousands of clones, 84% seen once. V gene TRBV6-5 combines with J gene TRBJ2-1, with 14 bases aligning to TRBD2. The origin of this receptor is a human donor with non-small cell lung cancer whose response to radiotherapy plus ipilimumab could not be evaluated. Sequenced here: peripheral blood, sampled from a patient treated with radiotherapy plus ipilimumab. The CDR3 nucleotides are TGTGCCAGCAGTCAGGGGACTAGCGGGAGAGGATTCTTC. This encodes CASSQGTSGRGFF.